What follows is one T cell receptor (beta chain) and its context. The entry originates in a study of blood T cell repertoires in COVID-19. Trimming removed 2 bases at V and 7 bases at J, with 14 bases between. The CDR3 is 14 residues long. CDR1 SGHTA and CDR2 FQGNSA come from the germline V gene. Repertoires were generated with immunoSEQ multiplex PCR, while TCRdb's copy carries only in-frame clones and drops some. This table has over 250,000 clones, approximately 88% appearing once. This rearrangement joins TRBV7-2 to TRBJ1-2, with D possibly TRBD1 on 5 matching bases. The clonotype comes from a woman aged 18 to 35 who had recovered from COVID-19. The sample taken for sequencing was PBMCs or T cells enriched from blood (not recorded which). CDR3 residues: CASSLPGRDRGYTF. For the CDR3, the DNA is TGTGCCAGCAGCTTACCGGGCAGGGATCGTGGCTACACCTTC.